Reported below is one T cell receptor (beta chain). Its matching antigen is unknown. The germline CDR1 and CDR2 sequences are SGDLS and YYNGEE. The CDR3 loop spans 16 amino acids. The V segment lost 4 bases and the J segment 4 bases; nucleotides outside the gene matches: 10. This entry is derived from a study of cytomegalovirus exposure and HLA in healthy donors. The primer mix had 60 Vbeta and 13 Jbeta primers. Produced via immunoSEQ multiplex PCR; TCRdb's table is partial and in-frame only. The sample includes fewer than 350,000 clones, 70% to 90% of them seen just once. General observations from the study: TCR beta chain V- and J-gene trimming was linked, in a later analysis, to a missense variant in DCLRE1C. Cytomegalovirus association was listed for 164 TCR beta chains.

The chain couples TRBV9 to TRBJ2-5, with 10 bases fitting TRBD1. Sample: PBMCs. The TCR was taken from a woman in her late teens or twenties in good health and CMV-seronegative. In nucleotides, the CDR3 is TGTGCCAGCAGCTCATCGACAGGGGGCTCTTTAGAGACCCAGTACTTC. It specifies CASSSSTGGSLETQYF. Supplemented by reference TRBV9 and TRBJ2-5, the full variable domain reads DSGVTQTPKHLITATGQRVTLRCSPRSGDLSVYWYQQSLDQGLQFLIQYYNGEERAKGNILERFSAQQFPDLHSELNLSSLELGDSALYFCASSSSTGGSLETQYFGPGTRLLVL.